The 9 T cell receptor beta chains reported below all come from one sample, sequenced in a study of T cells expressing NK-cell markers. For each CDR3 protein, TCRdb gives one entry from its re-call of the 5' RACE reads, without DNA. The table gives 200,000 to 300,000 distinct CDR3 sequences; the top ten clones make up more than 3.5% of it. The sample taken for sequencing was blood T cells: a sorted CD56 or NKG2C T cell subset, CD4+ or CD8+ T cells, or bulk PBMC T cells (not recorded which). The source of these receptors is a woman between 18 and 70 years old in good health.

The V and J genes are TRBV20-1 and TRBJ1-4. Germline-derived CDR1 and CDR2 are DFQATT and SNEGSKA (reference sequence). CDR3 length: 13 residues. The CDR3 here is CTASRVGEEKLFF.

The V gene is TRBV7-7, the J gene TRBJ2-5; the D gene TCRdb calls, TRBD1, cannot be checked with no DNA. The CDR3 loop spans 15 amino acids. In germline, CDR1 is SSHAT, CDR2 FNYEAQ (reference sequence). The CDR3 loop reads CASSPGDRTQETQYF. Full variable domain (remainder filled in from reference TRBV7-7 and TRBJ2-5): GAGVSQSPRYKVTKRGQDVTLRCDPISSHATLYWYQQALGQGPEFLTYFNYEAQPDKSGLPSDRFSAERPEGSISTLTIQRTEQRDSAMYRCASSPGDRTQETQYFGPGTRLLVL.

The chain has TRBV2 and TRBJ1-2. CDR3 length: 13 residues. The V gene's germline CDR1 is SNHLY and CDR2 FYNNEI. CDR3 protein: CASSDRAGYGYTF.

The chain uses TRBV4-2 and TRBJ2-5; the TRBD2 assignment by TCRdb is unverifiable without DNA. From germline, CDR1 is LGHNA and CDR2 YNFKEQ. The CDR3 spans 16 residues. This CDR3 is CASSQDGTSGRETQYF.

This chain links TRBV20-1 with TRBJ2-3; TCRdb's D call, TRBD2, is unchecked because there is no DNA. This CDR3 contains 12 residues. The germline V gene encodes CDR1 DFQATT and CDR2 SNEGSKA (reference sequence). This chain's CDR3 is CSARDPIQLQYF.

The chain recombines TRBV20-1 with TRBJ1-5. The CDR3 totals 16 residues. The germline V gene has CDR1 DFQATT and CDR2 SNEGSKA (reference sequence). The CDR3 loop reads CSARVLGQGVNQPQHF.

The CDR3 region is CSARSQDRAWETQYF. The rearrangement uses TRBV20-1 and TRBJ2-5; the D gene TCRdb calls, TRBD1, cannot be checked with no DNA. Germline V gene data show CDR1 as DFQATT and CDR2 as SNEGSKA (reference sequence). The CDR3 sequence is 15 residues long.

The CDR3 sequence: CASSATGNSNTGELFF. This chain links TRBV7-9 with TRBJ2-2; TCRdb's assignment of TRBD1 cannot be checked, as there is no DNA. The CDR3 spans 16 residues. Germline V gives CDR1 SEHNR, CDR2 FQNEAQ (reference sequence).

The CDR3 spells CASSLGGVAGELFF. The genes are TRBV7-3 and TRBJ2-2; TCRdb's D call, TRBD1, is unchecked because there is no DNA. The CDR3 length is 14 residues. Germline-derived CDR1 and CDR2 are SGHTA and FQGTGA.